This is a list of T cell receptor beta chains from one sample in a study of OX40 agonist ivuxolimab in advanced cancers. Here immunoSEQ multiplex PCR was the method, and the copy in TCRdb shows in-frame clones only, minus some. Among about 100,000 clones listed, approximately 94% were seen once. The sample here was CD4+ or CD8+ T cells sorted from blood, taken in a trial of the OX40 agonist ivuxolimab. The receptors shown here come from an adult with an advanced solid tumor such as melanoma, head and neck, liver or kidney cancer. CDR3s include the opening cysteine and the closing phenylalanine or tryptophan. A D gene is named only where the DNA matches it firmly. Expanded clones are given a class, and other clones once, few, many or no size at all.

CDR3 protein: CASTPSGGSYNEQFF
CDR3 DNA: TGTGCCAGTACCCCTAGCGGGGGATCCTACAATGAGCAGTTCTTC
D gene: TRBD2
clone size: NA
V gene: TRBV19
J gene: TRBJ2-1

CDR3 protein: CASSFGTVYEQYF
CDR3 DNA: TGTGCCAGCAGTTTTGGGACAGTCTACGAGCAGTACTTC
D gene: TRBD1
clone size: once
V gene: TRBV27
J gene: TRBJ2-7

CDR3 protein: CASSLGRTEAFF
CDR3 DNA: TGCGCCAGCAGCTTGGGGAGGACTGAAGCTTTCTTT
D gene: NA
clone size: NA
V gene: TRBV5-1
J gene: TRBJ1-1

CDR3 protein: CASSLAPGQSYGYTF
CDR3 DNA: TGTGCCAGCAGCTTAGCGCCGGGGCAGTCCTATGGCTACACCTTC
D gene: NA
clone size: once
V gene: TRBV7-6
J gene: TRBJ1-2

CDR3 protein: CASSLTLAGDNEQFF
CDR3 DNA: TGTGCCAGCAGCCTTACACTAGCGGGCGACAATGAGCAGTTCTTC
D gene: NA
clone size: NA
V gene: TRBV12-1
J gene: TRBJ2-1

CDR3 protein: CASSLGQYNEQFF
CDR3 DNA: TGTGCCAGCAGCTTAGGACAGTACAATGAGCAGTTCTTC
D gene: NA
clone size: NA
V gene: TRBV5-4
J gene: TRBJ2-1

CDR3 protein: CASSQEKRIEDRGVEQYF
CDR3 DNA: TGCGCCAGCAGCCAAGAAAAAAGAATAGAGGACAGGGGTGTCGAGCAGTACTTC
D gene: TRBD1
clone size: NA
V gene: TRBV4-1
J gene: TRBJ2-7

CDR3 protein: CSVDPGQDGYTF
CDR3 DNA: TGCAGCGTTGACCCAGGGCAAGATGGCTACACCTTC
D gene: NA
clone size: once
V gene: TRBV29-1
J gene: TRBJ1-2

CDR3 protein: CASSSRDRGVGNPEAFF
CDR3 DNA: TGTGCCAGCAGCTCACGAGACAGGGGAGTAGGTAACCCTGAAGCTTTCTTT
D gene: TRBD1
clone size: NA
V gene: TRBV13
J gene: TRBJ1-1

CDR3 protein: CASSYSQGNEKLFF
CDR3 DNA: TGTGCCAGCAGTTATTCCCAGGGAAATGAAAAACTGTTTTTT
D gene: NA
clone size: NA
V gene: TRBV6-5
J gene: TRBJ1-4

CDR3 protein: CATSRRDRAYEQYF
CDR3 DNA: TGTGCCACCAGCAGGAGAGACAGAGCCTACGAGCAGTACTTC
D gene: NA
clone size: NA
V gene: TRBV15
J gene: TRBJ2-7

CDR3 protein: CASSLQTNYGYTF
CDR3 DNA: TGTGCCAGCAGCTTGCAGACCAACTATGGCTACACCTTC
D gene: NA
clone size: NA
V gene: TRBV5-6
J gene: TRBJ1-2

CDR3 protein: CASISAGRDTDTQYF
CDR3 DNA: TGTGCCAGCATCTCCGCGGGGAGGGACACAGATACGCAGTATTTT
D gene: NA
clone size: NA
V gene: TRBV21-1
J gene: TRBJ2-3

CDR3 protein: CASSTVFSNQPQHF
CDR3 DNA: TGTGCCAGCTCAACAGTTTTTAGCAATCAGCCCCAGCATTTT
D gene: NA
clone size: NA
V gene: TRBV18
J gene: TRBJ1-5

CDR3 protein: CSVVKDRDYEQFF
CDR3 DNA: TGCAGCGTCGTAAAGGACAGGGACTATGAGCAGTTCTTC
D gene: TRBD1
clone size: NA
V gene: TRBV29-1
J gene: TRBJ2-1

CDR3 protein: CASSGAGSYEQYF
CDR3 DNA: TGTGCCAGCAGCGGCGCGGGATCCTACGAGCAGTACTTC
D gene: NA
clone size: NA
V gene: TRBV7-9
J gene: TRBJ2-7

CDR3 protein: CASSLEGAIYNEQFF
CDR3 DNA: TGTGCCAGCAGCTTAGAGGGGGCAATTTACAATGAGCAGTTCTTC
D gene: TRBD1
clone size: NA
V gene: TRBV7-9
J gene: TRBJ2-1

CDR3 protein: CASSTSTGYGYTF
CDR3 DNA: TGTGCCAGTAGTACGTCGACGGGGTATGGCTACACCTTC
D gene: NA
clone size: once
V gene: TRBV19
J gene: TRBJ1-2

CDR3 protein: CASSPRGLSYEQYF
CDR3 DNA: TGTGCCAGCAGTCCGAGGGGGCTCTCCTACGAGCAGTACTTC
D gene: TRBD1
clone size: NA
V gene: TRBV27
J gene: TRBJ2-7

CDR3 protein: CASSEGGGAGDTQYF
CDR3 DNA: TGTGCCAGCAGTGAAGGCGGGGGGGCTGGAGATACGCAGTATTTT
D gene: TRBD2
clone size: NA
V gene: TRBV6-1
J gene: TRBJ2-3

CDR3 protein: CASSLSGNTEAFF
CDR3 DNA: TGTGCCAGCAGCTTATCGGGGAACACTGAAGCTTTCTTT
D gene: NA
clone size: NA
V gene: TRBV7-9
J gene: TRBJ1-1

CDR3 protein: CASTVGLAALETQYF
CDR3 DNA: TGTGCCAGCACCGTTGGACTAGCGGCTTTAGAGACCCAGTACTTC
D gene: TRBD2
clone size: NA
V gene: TRBV7-8
J gene: TRBJ2-5

CDR3 protein: CASFPELGAHGELFF
CDR3 DNA: TGTGCCAGCTTTCCCGAATTGGGGGCCCACGGGGAGCTGTTTTTT
D gene: NA
clone size: NA
V gene: TRBV6-1
J gene: TRBJ2-2

CDR3 protein: CASSGTGFNQPQHF
CDR3 DNA: TGTGCCAGCAGCGGGACAGGTTTCAATCAGCCCCAGCATTTT
D gene: TRBD1
clone size: NA
V gene: TRBV9
J gene: TRBJ1-5

CDR3 protein: CASSLGTEAFF
CDR3 DNA: TGCGCCAGCAGCCTAGGCACTGAAGCTTTCTTT
D gene: NA
clone size: NA
V gene: TRBV5-1
J gene: TRBJ1-1

CDR3 protein: CASSESADFSPYEQYF
CDR3 DNA: TGCGCCAGCAGTGAGTCGGCGGACTTCTCCCCATACGAGCAGTACTTC
D gene: NA
clone size: NA
V gene: TRBV10-1
J gene: TRBJ2-7

CDR3 protein: CASSSPGTSNTGELFF
CDR3 DNA: TGTGCCAGCAGCTCCCCGGGGACTTCCAACACCGGGGAGCTGTTTTTT
D gene: NA
clone size: NA
V gene: TRBV7-3
J gene: TRBJ2-2

CDR3 protein: CASSLSKGAHEQYF
CDR3 DNA: TGTGCCAGCAGTTTATCTAAGGGGGCCCACGAGCAGTACTTC
D gene: TRBD1
clone size: NA
V gene: TRBV27
J gene: TRBJ2-7

CDR3 protein: CASSPEVGGENEQYF
CDR3 DNA: TGTGCCAGCAGTCCAGAGGTCGGGGGCGAGAACGAGCAGTACTTC
D gene: NA
clone size: NA
V gene: TRBV27
J gene: TRBJ2-7

CDR3 protein: CASSQGGVEKLFF
CDR3 DNA: TGTGCCAGCAGCCAAGGGGGTGTTGAAAAACTGTTTTTT
D gene: NA
clone size: NA
V gene: TRBV4-2
J gene: TRBJ1-4

CDR3 protein: CASSLLASLWFF
CDR3 DNA: TGTGCCAGCAGCTTACTAGCGTCTTTATGGTTCTTC
D gene: NA
clone size: NA
V gene: TRBV7-9
J gene: TRBJ2-1

CDR3 protein: CASSFGQGNYGYTF
CDR3 DNA: TGTGCCAGCAGCTTCGGGCAGGGTAACTATGGCTACACCTTC
D gene: NA
clone size: NA
V gene: TRBV5-6
J gene: TRBJ1-2

CDR3 protein: CASSLRGGGEETQYF
CDR3 DNA: TGTGCCAGCAGCCTCCGTGGGGGTGGAGAAGAGACCCAGTACTTC
D gene: NA
clone size: NA
V gene: TRBV11-3
J gene: TRBJ2-5

CDR3 protein: CASRTGTGHYEQYF
CDR3 DNA: TGTGCCAGCAGAACCGGGACAGGGCATTACGAGCAGTACTTC
D gene: TRBD1
clone size: once
V gene: TRBV6-5
J gene: TRBJ2-7

CDR3 protein: CASSLAGNEQFF
CDR3 DNA: TGCGCCAGCAGCTTGGCGGGGAATGAGCAGTTCTTC
D gene: NA
clone size: NA
V gene: TRBV5-1
J gene: TRBJ2-1

CDR3 protein: CASSQGPDSSYEQYF
CDR3 DNA: TGCGCCAGCAGCCAAGGACCGGACAGCTCCTACGAGCAGTACTTC
D gene: NA
clone size: NA
V gene: TRBV4-3
J gene: TRBJ2-7

CDR3 protein: CASSSRGTTTQYF
CDR3 DNA: TGTGCCAGCAGCTCGCGCGGGACTACGACCCAGTACTTC
D gene: TRBD2
clone size: once
V gene: TRBV7-8
J gene: TRBJ2-5

CDR3 protein: CASSLLAGEWYEQYF
CDR3 DNA: TGTGCCAGCAGCTTATTAGCGGGGGAATGGTACGAGCAGTACTTC
D gene: TRBD2
clone size: NA
V gene: TRBV7-8
J gene: TRBJ2-7

CDR3 protein: CASSLTHRFNEKLFF
CDR3 DNA: TGTGCCAGCAGCTTGACACACCGCTTTAATGAAAAACTGTTTTTT
D gene: NA
clone size: NA
V gene: TRBV7-9
J gene: TRBJ1-4

CDR3 protein: CASSLSSSGTQYF
CDR3 DNA: TGTGCCAGCAGCTTAAGCTCCTCGGGGACCCAGTACTTC
D gene: NA
clone size: NA
V gene: TRBV11-2
J gene: TRBJ2-5

CDR3 protein: CASSVRWYTDTQYF
CDR3 DNA: TGTGCCAGCAGCGTGAGGTGGTACACAGATACGCAGTATTTT
D gene: NA
clone size: NA
V gene: TRBV9
J gene: TRBJ2-3

CDR3 protein: CASGRSGRPYGYTF
CDR3 DNA: TGTGCCAGCGGCCGCTCGGGACGGCCCTATGGCTACACCTTC
D gene: NA
clone size: NA
V gene: TRBV28
J gene: TRBJ1-2

CDR3 protein: CASSQDSKGWDGYTF
CDR3 DNA: TGCGCCAGCAGCCAAGATTCGAAAGGGTGGGATGGCTACACCTTC
D gene: NA
clone size: NA
V gene: TRBV4-3
J gene: TRBJ1-2

CDR3 protein: CASSVRGPADRFLQPQHF
CDR3 DNA: TGTGCCAGCAGTGTAAGGGGCCCAGCGGACAGATTTTTACAGCCCCAGCATTTT
D gene: NA
clone size: NA
V gene: TRBV6-1
J gene: TRBJ1-5

CDR3 protein: CASSLAGPTDTQYF
CDR3 DNA: TGCGCCAGCAGCCTAGCGGGGCCCACAGATACGCAGTATTTT
D gene: TRBD2
clone size: NA
V gene: TRBV10-2
J gene: TRBJ2-3

CDR3 protein: CASSHSGADTQYF
CDR3 DNA: TGCGCCAGCAGCCACTCTGGGGCAGATACGCAGTATTTT
D gene: NA
clone size: once
V gene: TRBV4-1
J gene: TRBJ2-3

CDR3 protein: CASSQVLMGRAYF
CDR3 DNA: TGCGCCAGCAGCCAAGTACTTATGGGGAGGGCGTACTTC
D gene: TRBD2
clone size: NA
V gene: TRBV4-3
J gene: TRBJ2-7

CDR3 protein: CASSKEEVQGASGANVLTF
CDR3 DNA: TGTGCCAGCAGCAAAGAGGAGGTGCAGGGTGCTAGTGGGGCCAACGTCCTGACTTTC
D gene: NA
clone size: NA
V gene: TRBV21-1
J gene: TRBJ2-6

CDR3 protein: CASSYTAGGGYTF
CDR3 DNA: TGTGCCAGCAGTTATACCGCAGGGGGCGGCTACACCTTC
D gene: TRBD1
clone size: NA
V gene: TRBV6-5
J gene: TRBJ1-2

CDR3 protein: CASSLESGEQYF
CDR3 DNA: TGTGCCAGCAGCTTGGAATCTGGCGAGCAGTACTTC
D gene: NA
clone size: NA
V gene: TRBV5-6
J gene: TRBJ2-7

CDR3 protein: CASRADRGNTGELFF
CDR3 DNA: TGTGCCAGCAGGGCGGACAGGGGGAACACCGGGGAGCTGTTTTTT
D gene: TRBD1
clone size: NA
V gene: TRBV6-1
J gene: TRBJ2-2

CDR3 protein: CATTHGTSYEQYF
CDR3 DNA: TGTGCCACGACTCACGGGACTTCCTACGAGCAGTACTTC
D gene: NA
clone size: NA
V gene: TRBV5-8
J gene: TRBJ2-7

CDR3 protein: CASSIGDYNEQFF
CDR3 DNA: TGTGCCAGTAGCATAGGGGACTACAATGAGCAGTTCTTC
D gene: NA
clone size: NA
V gene: TRBV19
J gene: TRBJ2-1

CDR3 protein: CAISEALAGFTDTQYF
CDR3 DNA: TGTGCCATCAGTGAGGCACTAGCGGGGTTCACAGATACGCAGTATTTT
D gene: TRBD2
clone size: NA
V gene: TRBV10-3
J gene: TRBJ2-3